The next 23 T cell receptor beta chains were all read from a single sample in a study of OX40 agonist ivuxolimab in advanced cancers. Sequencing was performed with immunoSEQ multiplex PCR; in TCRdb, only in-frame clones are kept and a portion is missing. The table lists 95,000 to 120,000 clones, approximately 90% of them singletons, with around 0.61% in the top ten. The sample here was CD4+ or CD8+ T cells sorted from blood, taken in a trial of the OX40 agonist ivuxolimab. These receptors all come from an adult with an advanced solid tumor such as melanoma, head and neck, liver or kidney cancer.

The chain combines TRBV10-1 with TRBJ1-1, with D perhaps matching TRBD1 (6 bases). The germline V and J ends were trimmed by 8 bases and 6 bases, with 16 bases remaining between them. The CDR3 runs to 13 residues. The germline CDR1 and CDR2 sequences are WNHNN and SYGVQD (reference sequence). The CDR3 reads CASSITGNSEAFF. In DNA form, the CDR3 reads TGCGCCAGCTCAATCACAGGGAATTCTGAAGCTTTCTTT.

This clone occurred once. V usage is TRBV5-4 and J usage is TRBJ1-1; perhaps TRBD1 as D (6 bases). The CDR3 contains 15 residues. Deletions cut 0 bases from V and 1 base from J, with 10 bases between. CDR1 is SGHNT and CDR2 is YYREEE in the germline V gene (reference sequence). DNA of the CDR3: TGTGCCAGCAGCTTGGCTCCGGACAGGAACACTGAAGCTTTCTTT. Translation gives CASSLAPDRNTEAFF.

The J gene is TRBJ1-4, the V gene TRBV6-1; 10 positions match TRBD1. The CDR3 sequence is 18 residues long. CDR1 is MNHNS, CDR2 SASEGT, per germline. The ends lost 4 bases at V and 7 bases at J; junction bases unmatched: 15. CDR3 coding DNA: TGTGCCAGCAGTGTCCGGGACAGGGGCGTCAGGCGAGTTGAAAAACTGTTTTTT. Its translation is CASSVRDRGVRRVEKLFF.

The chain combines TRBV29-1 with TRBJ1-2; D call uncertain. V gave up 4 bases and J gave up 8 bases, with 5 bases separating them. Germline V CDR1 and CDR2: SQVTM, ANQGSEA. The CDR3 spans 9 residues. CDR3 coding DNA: TGCAGCGTTGTGGCCGGCTACACCTTC. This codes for CSVVAGYTF.

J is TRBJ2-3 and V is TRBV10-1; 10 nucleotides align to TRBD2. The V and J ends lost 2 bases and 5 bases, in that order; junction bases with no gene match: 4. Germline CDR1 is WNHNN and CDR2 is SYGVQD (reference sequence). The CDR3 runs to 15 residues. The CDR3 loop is CASSEVAGGKDTQYF. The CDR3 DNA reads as TGCGCCAGCAGTGAGGTAGCGGGGGGAAAAGATACGCAGTATTTT.

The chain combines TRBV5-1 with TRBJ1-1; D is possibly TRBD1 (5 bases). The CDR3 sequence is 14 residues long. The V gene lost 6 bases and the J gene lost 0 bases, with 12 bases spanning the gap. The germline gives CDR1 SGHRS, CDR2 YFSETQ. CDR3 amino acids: CASIPGLLNTEAFF. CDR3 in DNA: TGCGCCAGCATCCCGGGACTCCTGAACACTGAAGCTTTCTTT.

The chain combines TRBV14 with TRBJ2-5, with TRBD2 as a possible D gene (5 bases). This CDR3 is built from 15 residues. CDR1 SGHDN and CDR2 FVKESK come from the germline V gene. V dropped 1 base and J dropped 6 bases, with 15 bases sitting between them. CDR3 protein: CASSQAERALQTQYF. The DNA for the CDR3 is TGTGCCAGCAGCCAAGCCGAGAGGGCTTTACAGACCCAGTACTTC.

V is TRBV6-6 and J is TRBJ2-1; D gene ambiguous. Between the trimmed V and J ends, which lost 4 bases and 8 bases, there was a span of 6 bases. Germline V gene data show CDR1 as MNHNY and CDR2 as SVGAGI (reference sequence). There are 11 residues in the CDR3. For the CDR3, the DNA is TGTGCCAGCAGTTGGAGCGATGAGCAGTTCTTC. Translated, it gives CASSWSDEQFF.

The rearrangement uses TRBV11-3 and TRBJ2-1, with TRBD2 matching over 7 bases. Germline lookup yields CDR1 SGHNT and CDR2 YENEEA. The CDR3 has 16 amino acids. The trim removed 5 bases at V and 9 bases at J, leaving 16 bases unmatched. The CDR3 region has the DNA TGTGCCAGCAGCGCGGGGACTATGGCCGTTGTAGGTGAGCAGTTCTTC. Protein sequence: CASSAGTMAVVGEQFF.

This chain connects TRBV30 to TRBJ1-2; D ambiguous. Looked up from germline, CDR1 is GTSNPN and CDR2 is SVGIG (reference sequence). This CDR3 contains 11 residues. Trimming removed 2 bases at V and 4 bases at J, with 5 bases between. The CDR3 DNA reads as TGTGCCTGGAGTAGTCTCTATGGCTACACCTTC. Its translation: CAWSSLYGYTF.

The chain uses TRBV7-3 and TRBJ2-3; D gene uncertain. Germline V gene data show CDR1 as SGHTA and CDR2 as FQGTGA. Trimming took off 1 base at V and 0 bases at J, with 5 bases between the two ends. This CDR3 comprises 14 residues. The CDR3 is CASSLKGSTDTQYF. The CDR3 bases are TGTGCCAGCAGCTTAAAAGGTAGCACAGATACGCAGTATTTT.

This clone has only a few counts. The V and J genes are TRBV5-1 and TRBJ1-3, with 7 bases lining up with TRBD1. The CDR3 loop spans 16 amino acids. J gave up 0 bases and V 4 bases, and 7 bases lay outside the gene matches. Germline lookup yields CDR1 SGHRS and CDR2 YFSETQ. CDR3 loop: CASSPGTAYSGNTIYF. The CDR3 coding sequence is TGCGCCAGCAGCCCCGGGACAGCGTACTCTGGAAACACCATATATTTT.

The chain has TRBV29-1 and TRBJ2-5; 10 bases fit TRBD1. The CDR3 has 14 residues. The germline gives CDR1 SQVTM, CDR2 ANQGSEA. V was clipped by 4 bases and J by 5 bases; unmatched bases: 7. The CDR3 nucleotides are TGCAGCGTTGGGATGGGACAGGGGATGGAGACCCAGTACTTC. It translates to CSVGMGQGMETQYF.

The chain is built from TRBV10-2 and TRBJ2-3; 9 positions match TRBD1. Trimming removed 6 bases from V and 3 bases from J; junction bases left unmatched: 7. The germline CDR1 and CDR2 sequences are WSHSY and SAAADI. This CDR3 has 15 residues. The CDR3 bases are TGCGCCAGCAGCCTCGGGACAGGGTGGACAGATACGCAGTATTTT. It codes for CASSLGTGWTDTQYF.

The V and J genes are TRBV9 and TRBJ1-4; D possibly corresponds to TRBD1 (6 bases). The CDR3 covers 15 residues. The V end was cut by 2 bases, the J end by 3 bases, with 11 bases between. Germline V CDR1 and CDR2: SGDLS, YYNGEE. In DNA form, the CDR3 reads TGTGCCAGCAGCGTTACAGGGACTTCTAATGAAAAACTGTTTTTT. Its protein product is CASSVTGTSNEKLFF.

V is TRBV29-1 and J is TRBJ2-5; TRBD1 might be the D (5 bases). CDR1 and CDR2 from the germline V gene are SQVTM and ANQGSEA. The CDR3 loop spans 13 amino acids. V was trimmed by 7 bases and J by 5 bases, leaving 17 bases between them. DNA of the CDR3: TGCAGCGCCACGCATCACAGGACGGAGACCCAGTACTTC. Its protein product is CSATHHRTETQYF.

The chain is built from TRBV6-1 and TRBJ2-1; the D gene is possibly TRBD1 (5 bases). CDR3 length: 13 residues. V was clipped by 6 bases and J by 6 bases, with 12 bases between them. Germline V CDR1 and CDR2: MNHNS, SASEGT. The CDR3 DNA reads TGTGCCAGCAGAGACAGTAGGTTCAATGAGCAGTTCTTC. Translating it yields CASRDSRFNEQFF.

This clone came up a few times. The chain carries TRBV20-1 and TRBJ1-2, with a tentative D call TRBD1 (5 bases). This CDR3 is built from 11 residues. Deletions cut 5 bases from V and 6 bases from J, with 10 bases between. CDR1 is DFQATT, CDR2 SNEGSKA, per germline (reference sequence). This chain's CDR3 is CSAGHEDGYTF. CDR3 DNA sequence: TGCAGTGCTGGACACGAGGATGGCTACACCTTC.

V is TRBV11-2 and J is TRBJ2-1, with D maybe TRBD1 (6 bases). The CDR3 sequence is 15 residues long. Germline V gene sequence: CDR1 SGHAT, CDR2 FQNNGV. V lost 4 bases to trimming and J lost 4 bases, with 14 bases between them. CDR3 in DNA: TGTGCCAGCAGCTACCAAAGGACAGTATACAATGAGCAGTTCTTC. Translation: CASSYQRTVYNEQFF.

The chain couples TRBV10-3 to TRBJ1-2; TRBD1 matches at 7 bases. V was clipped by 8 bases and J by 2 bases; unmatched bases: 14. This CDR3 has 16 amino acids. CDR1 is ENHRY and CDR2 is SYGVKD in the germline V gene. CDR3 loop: CAIGLTGNPMNYGYTF. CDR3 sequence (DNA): TGTGCCATCGGGTTGACAGGGAATCCGATGAACTATGGCTACACCTTC.

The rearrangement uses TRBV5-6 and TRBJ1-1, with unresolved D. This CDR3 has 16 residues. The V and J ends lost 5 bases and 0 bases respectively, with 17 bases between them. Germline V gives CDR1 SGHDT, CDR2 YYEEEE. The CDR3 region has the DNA TGTGCCAGCAGTTGGGGAGAGGAACTACTGAACACTGAAGCTTTCTTT. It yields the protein CASSWGEELLNTEAFF. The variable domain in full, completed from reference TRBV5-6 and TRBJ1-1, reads DAGVTQSPTHLIKTRGQQVTLRCSPKSGHDTVSWYQQALGQGPQFIFQYYEEEERQRGNFPDRFSGHQFPNYSSELNVNALLLGDSALYLCASSWGEELLNTEAFFGQGTRLTVV.

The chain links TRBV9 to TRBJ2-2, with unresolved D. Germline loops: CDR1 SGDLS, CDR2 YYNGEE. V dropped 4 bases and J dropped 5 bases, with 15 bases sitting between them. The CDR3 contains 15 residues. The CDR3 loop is CASSPSLVGTGELFF. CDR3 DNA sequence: TGTGCCAGCAGCCCTTCGCTGGTAGGGACCGGGGAGCTGTTTTTT.

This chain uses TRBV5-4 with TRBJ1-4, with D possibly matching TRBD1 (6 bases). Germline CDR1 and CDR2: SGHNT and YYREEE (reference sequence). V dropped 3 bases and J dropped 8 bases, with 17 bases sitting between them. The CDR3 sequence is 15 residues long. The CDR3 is CASSYQGSRNEKLFF. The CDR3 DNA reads TGTGCCAGCAGCTACCAGGGGTCCCGGAACGAAAAACTGTTTTTT.